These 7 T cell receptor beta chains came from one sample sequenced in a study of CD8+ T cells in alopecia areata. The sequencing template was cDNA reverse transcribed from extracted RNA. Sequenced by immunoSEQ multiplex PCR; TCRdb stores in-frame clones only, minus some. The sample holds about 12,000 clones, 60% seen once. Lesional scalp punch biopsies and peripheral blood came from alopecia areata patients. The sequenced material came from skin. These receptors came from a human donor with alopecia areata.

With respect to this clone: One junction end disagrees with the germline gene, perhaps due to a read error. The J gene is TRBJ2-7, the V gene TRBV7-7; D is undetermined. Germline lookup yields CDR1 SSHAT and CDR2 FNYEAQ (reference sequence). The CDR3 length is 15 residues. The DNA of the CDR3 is TGTGCTAGCAGCTTAGATGGTGGGTCTTTCGACGAGCAGTACTTC. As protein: CASSLDGGSFDEQYF.

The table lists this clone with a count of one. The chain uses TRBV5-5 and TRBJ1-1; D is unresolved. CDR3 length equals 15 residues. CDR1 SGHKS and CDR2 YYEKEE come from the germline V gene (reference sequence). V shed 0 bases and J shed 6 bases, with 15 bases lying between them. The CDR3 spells CASSLVPARVAEAFF. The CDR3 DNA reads TGTGCCAGCAGCTTGGTACCCGCCCGGGTAGCTGAAGCTTTCTTT. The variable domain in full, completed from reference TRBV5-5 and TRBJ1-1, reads DAGVTQSPTHLIKTRGQQVTLRCSPISGHKSVSWYQQVLGQGPQFIFQYYEKEERGRGNFPDRFSARQFPNYSSELNVNALLLGDSALYLCASSLVPARVAEAFFGQGTRLTVV.

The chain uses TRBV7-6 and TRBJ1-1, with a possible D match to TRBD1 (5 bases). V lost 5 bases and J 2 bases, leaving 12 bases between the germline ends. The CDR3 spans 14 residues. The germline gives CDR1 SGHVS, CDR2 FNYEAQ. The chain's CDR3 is CASSPRGGNTEAFF. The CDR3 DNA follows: TGTGCCAGCAGCCCCCGGGGGGGAAACACTGAAGCTTTCTTT. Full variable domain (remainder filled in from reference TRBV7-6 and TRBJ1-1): GAGVSQSPRYKVTKRGQDVALRCDPISGHVSLYWYRQALGQGPEFLTYFNYEAQQDKSGLPNDRFSAERPEGSISTLTIQRTEQRDSAMYRCASSPRGGNTEAFFGQGTRLTVV.

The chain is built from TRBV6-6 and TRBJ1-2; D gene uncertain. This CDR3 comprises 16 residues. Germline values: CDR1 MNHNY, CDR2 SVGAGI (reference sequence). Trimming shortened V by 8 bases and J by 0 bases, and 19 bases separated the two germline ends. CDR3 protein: CASVLREPASNYGYTF. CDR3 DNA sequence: TGTGCCAGCGTATTAAGGGAACCCGCCTCTAACTATGGCTACACCTTC.

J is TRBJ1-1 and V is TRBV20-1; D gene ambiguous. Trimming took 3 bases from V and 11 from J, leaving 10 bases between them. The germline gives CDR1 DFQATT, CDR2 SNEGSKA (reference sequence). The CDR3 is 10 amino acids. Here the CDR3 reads CSASLGAAFF. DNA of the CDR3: TGCAGTGCTAGTTTGGGTGCTGCTTTCTTT.

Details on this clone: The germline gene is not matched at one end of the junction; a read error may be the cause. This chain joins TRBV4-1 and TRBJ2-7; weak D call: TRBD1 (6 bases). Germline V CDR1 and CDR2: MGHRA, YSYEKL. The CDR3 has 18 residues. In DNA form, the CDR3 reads TGCGCCAGCGGCCAATACGCAGGGGTCGTAATGGAAGTTGTCGAGCAGTACTTC. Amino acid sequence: CASGQYAGVVMEVVEQYF.

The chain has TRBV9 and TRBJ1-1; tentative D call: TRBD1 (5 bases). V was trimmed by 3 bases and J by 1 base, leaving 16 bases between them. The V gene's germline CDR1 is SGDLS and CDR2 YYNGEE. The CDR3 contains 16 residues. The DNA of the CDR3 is TGTGCCAGCAGCGGCCCGACGGGACCCTCGAACACTGAAGCTTTCTTT. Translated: CASSGPTGPSNTEAFF.